The 13 T cell receptor beta chains below all came from one sample that was sequenced in a study of glioma-infiltrating T cells. TCR alpha and beta CDR3 regions were amplified from RNA using iRepertoire nested multiplex PCR. TCRdb re-analysed the multiplex PCR reads in MiXCR, keeping a single row per CDR3 protein. The data contain about 190,000 distinct CDR3 sequences, over 25% of them singletons. Sequencing was done on a sample of glioma tissue, nonneoplastic brain tissue, or PBMCs (not recorded which). The receptors were gathered from a human donor with low-grade glioma or glioblastoma, undergoing nonglioma brain surgery, or in good health (not recorded which).

As to this clonotype: A much bigger clone sits one base away, suggesting this may be a read error. The J gene is TRBJ2-5, the V gene TRBV5-1, with 12 bases aligning to TRBD1. Germline assignment: CDR1 SGHRS and CDR2 YFSETQ. The CDR3 covers 16 residues. Here the CDR3 reads CSSSFAGTGGGETQYF. Written as DNA, the CDR3 is TGCTCCAGCAGCTTCGCCGGGACAGGGGGCGGAGAGACCCAGTACTTC. Using reference TRBV5-1 and TRBJ2-5 for the parts outside the CDR3, the full variable domain is KAGVTQTPRYLIKTRGQQVTLSCSPISGHRSVSWYQQTPGQGLQFLFEYFSETQRNKGNFPGRFSGRQFSNSRSEMNVSTLELGDSALYLCSSSFAGTGGGETQYFGPGTRLLVL.

This clonotype was recorded many times. The V gene is TRBV29-1, the J gene TRBJ1-1; TRBD1 agrees at 7 bases. J lost 4 bases, V lost 6 bases, and 8 bases had no gene match. CDR3 length: 13 residues. Germline V gene lookup returns CDR1 SQVTM and CDR2 ANQGSEA. The CDR3 bases are TGCAGCGTGGCCCAAGGGGGCGGCACTGAAGCTTTCTTT. Its translation is CSVAQGGGTEAFF.

In its sample, this clonotype was seen many times. V and J are TRBV4-3 and TRBJ2-1; no firm D call. V lost 3 bases and J lost 9, with 6 bases in between. Germline V gene lookup returns CDR1 LGHNA and CDR2 YSLEER. This CDR3 spans 11 amino acids. The CDR3 reads CASSQGPEQFF. The CDR3 DNA is TGCGCCAGCAGCCAGGGTCCTGAGCAGTTCTTC.

The V call is TRBV7-3, the J call TRBJ2-3; D call uncertain. From germline, CDR1 is SGHTA and CDR2 FQGTGA. This CDR3 region has 13 residues. The V gene lost 1 base and the J gene lost 4 bases, with 6 bases spanning the gap. CDR3 in DNA: TGTGCCAGCAGCTTAAGGTGGGCAGATACGCAGTATTTT. It translates to CASSLRWADTQYF.

This clonotype was counted at least ten times. This chain connects TRBV19 to TRBJ1-2; D gene uncertain. From germline, CDR1 is LNHDA and CDR2 SQIVND (reference sequence). CDR3 length: 8 residues. V was clipped by 11 bases and J by 6 bases, with 4 bases between them. DNA for the CDR3: TGTGCCCCTCATGGCTACACCTTC. Translation gives CAPHGYTF.

This clonotype was seen repeatedly, ten times or more. The rearrangement joins TRBV6-1 to TRBJ2-7; maybe TRBD2 (5 bases). Germline V gene lookup returns CDR1 MNHNS and CDR2 SASEGT. V lost 5 bases and J lost 7, with 18 bases in between. The CDR3 totals 14 residues. CDR3 nucleotide sequence: TGTGCCAGCAGTTCCACCAAAGGCCCGGGGGAGCAGTACTTC. This translates into CASSSTKGPGEQYF.

Comment on this clonotype: A read error may produce the germline difference seen at one junction end. This chain uses TRBV6-5 with TRBJ2-7; no definite D call. CDR1 and CDR2 (germline): MNHEY, SVGAGI. There are 12 residues in the CDR3. CDR3 region: CASSYELYEKYF. The CDR3 DNA reads TGTGCCAGCAGTTACGAGTTGTACGAGAAGTACTTC.

This clonotype came up many times. The chain combines TRBV7-2 with TRBJ2-7; D unclear. V dropped 2 bases and J dropped 1 base, with 6 bases sitting between them. From germline, CDR1 is SGHTA and CDR2 FQGNSA. CDR3 length equals 13 residues. Written as DNA, the CDR3 is TGTGCCAGCAGCTTAAGTATTTCCTACGAGCAGTACTTC. It yields the protein CASSLSISYEQYF.

In its sample, this clonotype was seen many times. The gene calls are TRBV18 and TRBJ2-3, with D tentatively TRBD2 (6 bases). CDR3 length: 13 amino acids. With 2 bases removed from V and 5 bases from J, the gap between germline ends came to 8 bases. CDR1 and CDR2 (germline): KGHSH, LQKENI. This CDR3 reads CASSPDGGDTQYF. The CDR3 DNA follows: TGTGCCAGCTCACCAGACGGGGGAGATACGCAGTATTTT.

A word on this clonotype: This sequence may be a read error, since a much larger clone differs from it by one base. V and J are TRBV5-4 and TRBJ1-6, with D tentatively TRBD1 (5 bases). The length of the CDR3 is 17 residues. In germline, CDR1 is SGHNT, CDR2 YYREEE (reference sequence). The CDR3 protein is CASSQVGSTQGGSPIHF. CDR3 in DNA: TGCGCCAGCAGCCAAGTCGGGTCTACGCAGGGTGGATCACCCATCCACTTT.

As regards this clonotype: This could be a read error, since a much larger clone is one nucleotide away. The chain has TRBV5-1 and TRBJ1-1, with a tentative D call TRBD1 (5 bases). The CDR3 spans 16 residues. Germline loops: CDR1 SGHRS, CDR2 YFSETQ. Trimming removed 5 bases at V and 0 bases at J, with 17 bases between. CDR3 sequence reads: CASSRERGIMNTEAFF. For the CDR3, the DNA is TGCGCCAGCAGTCGGGAGAGGGGTATCATGAACACTGAAGCTTTCTTT.

The chain recombines TRBV4-1 with TRBJ2-7; 11 bases agree with TRBD2. CDR3 size: 17 residues. V lost 3 bases to trimming and J lost 3 bases; unmatched junction nucleotides: 10. Germline assignment: CDR1 MGHRA and CDR2 YSYEKL. CDR3 sequence (DNA): TGCGCCAGCAGCCAGCAGCCAACTAGCGGGAGAAACTACGAGCAGTACTTC. Its protein product is CASSQQPTSGRNYEQYF.

This clonotype was counted a single time. Possible read error: a much larger clone is one base away. The chain joins TRBV29-1 to TRBJ1-6; D unclear. The CDR3 has 13 amino acids. CDR1 and CDR2 (germline): SQVTM, ANQGSEA. The CDR3 loop reads CSVGTDYNLPLHF. The CDR3 DNA follows: TGCAGCGTTGGGACGGATTATAATTTACCCCTCCACTTT.